A selection of T cell receptor beta chains follows, all from one sample in a study of T cell changes during pregnancy in multiple sclerosis. Clones were sequenced by immunoSEQ multiplex PCR, and TCRdb holds only the in-frame ones, with some missing. The sample lists around 16,000 clones; 65% to 90% were seen once. Sample: CD8+ T cells from peripheral blood mononuclear cells, taken after pregnancy. Receptor source: a female donor in good health, enrolled as a control in a pregnancy study. CDR3s include the opening cysteine and the closing phenylalanine or tryptophan. D genes are given only for firm matches. Size tells how often a clone was seen (once, few, many) or the class of an expanded clone, and some rows leave it out.

TRBJ1-1,-,-,TRBV7-3,CASSLAGRGENTEAFF,TGTGCCAGCAGCTTAGCCGGCAGGGGAGAGAACACTGAAGCTTTCTTT
TRBJ2-7,-,TRBD1,TRBV9,CASSVGTGRDEQYF,TGTGCCAGCAGCGTAGGGACAGGGAGAGACGAGCAGTACTTC
TRBJ1-5,once,-,TRBV10-2,CASRTTGGPLSNQPQHF,TGCGCCAGCAGAACGACAGGTGGGCCTTTAAGCAATCAGCCCCAGCATTTT
TRBJ1-2,-,-,TRBV7-2,CASSPGLFSYTF,TGTGCCAGCAGCCCTGGACTTTTTAGCTACACCTTC
TRBJ2-7,once,TRBD1,TRBV27,CASSGQGAYEQYF,TGTGCCAGCAGTGGACAGGGGGCATACGAGCAGTACTTC
TRBJ2-7,-,TRBD1,TRBV4-3,CASSQGTGAYYEQYF,TGCGCCAGCAGCCAAGGGACAGGGGCTTACTACGAGCAGTACTTC
TRBJ1-1,-,TRBD1,TRBV19,CASQPRQGSTEAFF,TGTGCCAGCCAGCCCCGACAGGGTAGCACTGAAGCTTTCTTT
TRBJ1-2,-,-,TRBV6-5,CASSSGQQSNYGYTF,TGTGCCAGCAGTTCCGGACAGCAATCAAACTATGGCTACACCTTC
TRBJ2-7,-,TRBD2,TRBV11-2,CASSLVLAVPYEQYF,TGTGCCAGCAGCTTAGTGCTAGCGGTTCCCTACGAGCAGTACTTC
TRBJ1-5,-,-,TRBV15,CATRSDRLGYQPQHF,TGTGCCACCAGATCAGACAGGTTGGGGTATCAGCCCCAGCATTTT
TRBJ1-2,-,-,TRBV18,CASSPPVDSYYGYTF,TGTGCCAGCTCACCGCCCGTGGACAGCTACTATGGCTACACCTTC
TRBJ2-7,-,-,TRBV6-1,CASSSQTPWQYF,TGTGCCAGCAGTTCCCAGACTCCTTGGCAGTACTTC
TRBJ2-2,-,-,TRBV29-1,CSVGSLTGPNTGELFF,TGCAGCGTCGGAAGTCTCACAGGGCCGAACACCGGGGAGCTGTTTTTT
TRBJ2-5,-,-,TRBV4-1,CASSQGFQDSLQETQYF,TGCGCCAGCAGCCAAGGCTTCCAGGACAGCCTCCAAGAGACCCAGTACTTC
TRBJ1-6,-,TRBD1,TRBV6-4,CASSDSAGGNSPLHF,TGTGCCAGCAGTGACTCAGCAGGGGGCAATTCACCCCTCCACTTT